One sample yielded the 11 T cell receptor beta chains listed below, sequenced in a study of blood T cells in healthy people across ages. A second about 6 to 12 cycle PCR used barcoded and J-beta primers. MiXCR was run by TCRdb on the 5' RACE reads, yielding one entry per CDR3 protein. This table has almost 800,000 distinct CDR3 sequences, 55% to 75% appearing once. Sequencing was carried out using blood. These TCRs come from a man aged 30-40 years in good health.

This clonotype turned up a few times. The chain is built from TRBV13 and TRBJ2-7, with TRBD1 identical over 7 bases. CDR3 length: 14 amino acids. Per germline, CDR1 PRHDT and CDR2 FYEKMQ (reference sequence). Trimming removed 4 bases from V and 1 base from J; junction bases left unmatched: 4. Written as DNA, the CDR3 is TGTGCCAGCAGCTCCGGGACAGAGTCCTACGAGCAGTACTTC. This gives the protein CASSSGTESYEQYF.

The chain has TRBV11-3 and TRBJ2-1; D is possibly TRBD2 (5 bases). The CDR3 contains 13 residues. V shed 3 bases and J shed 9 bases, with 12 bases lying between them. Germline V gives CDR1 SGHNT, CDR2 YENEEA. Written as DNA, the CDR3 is TGTGCCAGCAGCTTTAACTTTCGGGGTGAGCAGTTCTTC. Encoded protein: CASSFNFRGEQFF.

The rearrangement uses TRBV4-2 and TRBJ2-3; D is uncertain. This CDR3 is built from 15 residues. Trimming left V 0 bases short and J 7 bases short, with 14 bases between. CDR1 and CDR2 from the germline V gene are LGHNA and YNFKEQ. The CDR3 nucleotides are TGTGCCAGCAGCCAAGATAGGGTTGCCTACAATACGCAGTATTTT. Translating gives CASSQDRVAYNTQYF.

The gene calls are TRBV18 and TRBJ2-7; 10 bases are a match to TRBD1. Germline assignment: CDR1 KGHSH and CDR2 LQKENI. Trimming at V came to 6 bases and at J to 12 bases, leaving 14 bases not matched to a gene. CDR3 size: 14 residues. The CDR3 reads CASSLGTGENILYF. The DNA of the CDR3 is TGTGCCAGCTCCCTCGGGACAGGGGAAAACATTTTGTACTTC.

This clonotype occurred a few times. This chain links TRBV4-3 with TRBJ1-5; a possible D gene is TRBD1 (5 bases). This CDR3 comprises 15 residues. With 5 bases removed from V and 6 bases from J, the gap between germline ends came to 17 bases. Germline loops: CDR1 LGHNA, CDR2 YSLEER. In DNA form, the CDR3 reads TGCGCCAGCAGCACACATGAGGGGTTTGGTCAGCCCCAGCATTTT. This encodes CASSTHEGFGQPQHF.

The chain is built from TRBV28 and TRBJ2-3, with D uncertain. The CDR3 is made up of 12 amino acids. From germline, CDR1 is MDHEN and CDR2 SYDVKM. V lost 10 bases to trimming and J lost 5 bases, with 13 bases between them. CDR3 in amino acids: CATSLQRDTQYF. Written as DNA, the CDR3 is TGTGCCACCTCGTTACAACGAGATACGCAGTATTTT.

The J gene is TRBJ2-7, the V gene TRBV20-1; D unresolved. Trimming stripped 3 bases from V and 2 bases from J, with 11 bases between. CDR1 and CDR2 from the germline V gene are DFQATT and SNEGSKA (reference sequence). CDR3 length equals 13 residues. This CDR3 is CSARSGPPYEQYF. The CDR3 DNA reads TGCAGTGCTAGGTCGGGTCCACCCTACGAGCAGTACTTC.

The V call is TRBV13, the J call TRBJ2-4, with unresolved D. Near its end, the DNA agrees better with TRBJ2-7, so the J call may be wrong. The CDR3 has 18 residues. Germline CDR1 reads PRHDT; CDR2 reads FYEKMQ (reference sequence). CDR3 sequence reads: CASSLRRMDGRVVHEQYF. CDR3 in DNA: TGTGCCAGCAGCTTAAGGCGGATGGATGGTAGGGTTGTCCACGAGCAGTACTTC.

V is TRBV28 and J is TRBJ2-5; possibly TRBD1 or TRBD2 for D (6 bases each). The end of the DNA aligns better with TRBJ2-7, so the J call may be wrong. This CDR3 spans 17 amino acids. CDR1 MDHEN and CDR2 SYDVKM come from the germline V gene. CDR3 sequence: CASSDPQGGPRSYEQYF. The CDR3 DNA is TGTGCCAGCAGCGACCCCCAAGGGGGGCCTCGATCTTACGAGCAGTACTTC.

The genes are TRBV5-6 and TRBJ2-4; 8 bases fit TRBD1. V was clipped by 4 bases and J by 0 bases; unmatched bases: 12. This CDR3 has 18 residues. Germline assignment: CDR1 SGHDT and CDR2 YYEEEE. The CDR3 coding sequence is TGTGCCAGCAGCCCCCGTGGACAGGGAGTTATAGCCAAAAACATTCAGTACTTC. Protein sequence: CASSPRGQGVIAKNIQYF. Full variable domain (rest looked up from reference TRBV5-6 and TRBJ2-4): DAGVTQSPTHLIKTRGQQVTLRCSPKSGHDTVSWYQQALGQGPQFIFQYYEEEERQRGNFPDRFSGHQFPNYSSELNVNALLLGDSALYLCASSPRGQGVIAKNIQYFGAGTRLSVL.

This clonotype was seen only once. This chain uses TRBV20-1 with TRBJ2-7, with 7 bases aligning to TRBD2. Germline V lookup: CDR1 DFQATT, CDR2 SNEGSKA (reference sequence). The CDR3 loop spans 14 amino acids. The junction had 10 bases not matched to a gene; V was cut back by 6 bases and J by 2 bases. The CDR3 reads CSALRASGTYEQYF. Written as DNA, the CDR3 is TGCAGTGCACTAAGGGCTAGCGGCACCTACGAGCAGTACTTC.